This T cell receptor (beta chain) was obtained from a study of T cell changes during pregnancy in multiple sclerosis. The data were produced by immunoSEQ multiplex PCR, yet TCRdb's version contains in-frame clones alone and is incomplete. The table includes some 60,000 clones, roughly 90% detected once. Trimming cost V 5 bases and J 3 bases; bases outside gene matches: 7. Per the germline V gene, CDR1 is SQVTM and CDR2 is ANQGSEA. This CDR3 comprises 15 residues. The chain combines TRBV29-1 with TRBJ1-1, with TRBD1 identical over 12 bases. The source was peripheral blood, collected in the second trimester of pregnancy. The TCR originated in a female donor in good health, enrolled as a control in a pregnancy study. The CDR3 reads CSVTGTGGYHTEAFF. The CDR3 DNA sequence: TGCAGCGTTACCGGGACAGGGGGCTACCACACTGAAGCTTTCTTT.